This TCR beta chain is from a study of response to subunit inactivated influenza vaccine. This clonotype was detected a few times. TCRdb passed the RT-PCR reads through MiXCR, listing each CDR3 protein once. This table holds about 160,000 distinct CDR3 sequences, under 13% found once. Trimming cost V 0 bases and J 4 bases, with 16 bases left between them. Germline CDR1 reads SGDLS; CDR2 reads YYNGEE. The CDR3 covers 16 residues. The sequencing here drew on non-naive T cells sorted from PBMCs, taken more than 35 days after vaccination. This receptor was identified in a man aged 50 to 59 who received an inactivated influenza vaccine. The chain carries TRBV9 and TRBJ1-1, with no clear D. The CDR3 DNA reads TGTGCCAGCAGCGTAGACAACGGGTTGATAAGCACTGAAGCTTTCTTT. Its translation: CASSVDNGLISTEAFF.